This T cell receptor (beta chain) was sequenced in a study of OX40 agonist ivuxolimab in advanced cancers. Study context: In this trial design, patients received ivuxolimab intravenously at 0.01 to 10 mg/kg every 2 weeks.

The CDR3 consists of 18 residues. Germline values: CDR1 SGHDT, CDR2 YYEEEE. Assay: immunoSEQ multiplex PCR; the TCRdb copy retains only in-frame clones and omits some. The data show approximately 60,000 clones, approximately 84% seen once. Source: CD4+ or CD8+ T cells sorted from blood, taken in a trial of the OX40 agonist ivuxolimab. V is TRBV5-6 and J is TRBJ2-5; D gene unclear. The better agreement between TRBJ2-7 and the DNA end casts doubt on the J call. The source is an adult with an advanced solid tumor such as melanoma, head and neck, liver or kidney cancer. The CDR3 loop is CASSLALGSFQRSYEQYF. DNA for the CDR3: TGTGCCAGCAGCTTGGCCTTAGGGTCTTTCCAACGATCCTACGAGCAGTACTTC.